The rows below give T cell receptor beta chains drawn from one sample of a study of blood T cell repertoires in COVID-19. Clones were sequenced by immunoSEQ multiplex PCR, and TCRdb holds only the in-frame ones, with some missing. The sample gives about 62,000 clones, roughly 86% of which show up once; more than 0.9% is in the top ten. The specimen was peripheral blood. The receptors originated from a man in his sixties or seventies with acute or convalescent COVID-19. CDR3s leave out the opening cysteine and the closing phenylalanine or tryptophan. The D gene is left open where the match is weak. Size is omitted from some rows. Given values are once, few, many or a class for expanded clones.

size	V	J	D	CDR3
-	TRBV2	TRBJ2-7	-	ASSPQGSSYEQY
-	TRBV30	TRBJ2-7	-	AWAGSYEQY
-	TRBV11-2	TRBJ2-7	-	ASSPQGSFYEQY
once	TRBV27	TRBJ2-5	-	ASSPFSRQDSQETQY
-	TRBV7-8	TRBJ2-3	-	ASTTEYDTQY
-	TRBV10-3	TRBJ2-7	-	AISGGGDYEQY
few	TRBV9	TRBJ2-2	TRBD2	ASSVPSGSGETGELF
-	TRBV7-3	TRBJ2-7	-	ASSLYGGQSYEQY
-	TRBV6-7	TRBJ2-2	TRBD2	ASSYSGLAGGTTGELF
few	TRBV2	TRBJ2-2	TRBD2	ASSDERGITGELF
-	TRBV27	TRBJ1-6	TRBD1	ASRLQGSNSPLH
-	TRBV7-2	TRBJ2-1	TRBD2	ASSPDGGASYNEQF
-	TRBV5-1	TRBJ2-1	-	ASSLASLEQF
once	TRBV9	TRBJ2-1	TRBD2	ASSSQRERGTYEQF
-	TRBV7-9	TRBJ2-7	-	ASSVVEQY
-	TRBV6-1	TRBJ2-5	TRBD2	ASSDSGSSVGETQY
-	TRBV6-5	TRBJ1-5	TRBD1	ASNILGGGQPQH
-	TRBV3-1/TRBV3-2	TRBJ1-2	TRBD1	ASSQGTGGYGYT
-	TRBV5-5	TRBJ1-1	-	ASSFEQGTMNTEAF
-	TRBV19	TRBJ2-2	-	ASSVSIKNTGELF
-	TRBV27	TRBJ1-5	-	ASSQDSKYQPQH
-	TRBV9	TRBJ2-1	TRBD2	ASSEGRTSLNEQF
-	TRBV10-3	TRBJ1-2	-	AISEQADNYGYT
-	TRBV20-1	TRBJ2-7	TRBD2	SASDTSGGASEQY
-	TRBV5-6	TRBJ1-2	TRBD1	ASSYGQGNYGYT
-	TRBV28	TRBJ2-6	-	ASVPGFAGANVLT
once	TRBV6-1	TRBJ2-1	-	ASSVDILLSYNEQF
-	TRBV19	TRBJ2-5	TRBD2	ASSRLAGGQETQY
-	TRBV28	TRBJ1-2	-	ASSSGHGGYT
-	TRBV5-1	TRBJ2-5	-	ASSFGAAGRQETQY
-	TRBV10-3	TRBJ1-2	-	AISRALNYGYT
-	TRBV11-1	TRBJ2-2	-	ASSSAAGIITGELF
once	TRBV5-1	TRBJ2-2	-	ASSLSGSAGELF
-	TRBV19	TRBJ1-2	-	ASSIEGANYGYT
-	TRBV27	TRBJ1-2	TRBD1	ASSGTGGIWDGYT
-	TRBV14	TRBJ2-7	-	ASSQDSTGRGYEQY
-	TRBV5-1	TRBJ2-5	-	ATRGVGGAKETQY
-	TRBV6-6	TRBJ2-5	TRBD1	ASRLPDRGRETQY
-	TRBV4-1	TRBJ2-3	TRBD1	ASSQAGQGHTDTQY
-	TRBV5-1	TRBJ1-2	-	ASSTITGVYGYT
-	TRBV13	TRBJ2-3	TRBD2	ASSPSGLAVSTDTQY
-	TRBV27	TRBJ2-3	-	ASGLNRGLTDTQY
-	TRBV4-1	TRBJ1-5	TRBD1	ASSQEDEGPGGLGTDQPQH
-	TRBV4-2	TRBJ1-2	-	ASSVGPGTNYGYT
-	TRBV11-2	TRBJ2-4	TRBD1	ASSLGGTEGYQY
-	TRBV9	TRBJ1-4	-	ASSKGATRAEKLF